These T cell receptor beta chains were read from a single sample in a study of cytomegalovirus exposure and HLA in healthy donors. Clones were read by immunoSEQ multiplex PCR, and TCRdb kept only the in-frame ones, dropping some. The table includes about 270,000 clones, just over 85% detected once. Material: PBMCs. These receptors all come from a man aged 35 to 55 in good health and CMV-seropositive. Each CDR3 is given without its conserved first and last residue.

v_call,cdr3_aa
TRBV29-1,SVETQGQETQY
TRBV5-5,ASSLEGQGWNRNQPQH
TRBV19,ASSMSTGDYYEQY
TRBV6-5,ASSYRTGGPFETQY
TRBV5-4,ASSVQGNTGELF
TRBV5-1,ASSLGTEDGNQPQH
TRBV18,ASSPSDSAYEQY
TRBV18,ASSVSTGGNQPQH
TRBV7-2,ASSLGPLSSYEQY
TRBV29-1,SVEDFSPSGSLTGELF
TRBV5-1,ASSLAPGSNQPQH
TRBV29-1,SVGTGDYGYT
TRBV7-2,ASSLGQGPYNEQF
TRBV18,ASSPTGTSYNEQF
TRBV18,ASSPLDSHHEQY
TRBV4-3,ASRPDVALGPQH
TRBV5-1,ASSWGQGSSYEQY
TRBV28,ASSEYGTGGRQPQH
TRBV20-1,SAAGYT
TRBV7-9,ASSLPFLAESYNEQF
TRBV7-9,ASSLNRGRGSHGYT
TRBV4-2,ASSQDVRSGVH
TRBV7-9,ASSLDVLARETQY
TRBV28,ASSLVPGLSGNTIY
TRBV13,ASSLGYADYEQY
TRBV10-3,ASGAYNEQF
TRBV30,AWQPGLAEYPSTDTQY
TRBV6-1,ASSELGSGQPQH
TRBV7-6,ASSFGTGSSYEQY
TRBV15,ATSRGGTSGRGSSYEQY
TRBV4-1,ASSQDRDRGRYGYT
TRBV5-5,ASSFLRERQPQH
TRBV14,ASSQTGLAGGWNEQF
TRBV5-5,ASSFQGSDTQY
TRBV25-1,ASTRGGQAF
TRBV5-4,ASSAGTGEETQY
TRBV18,ASSPPAQGRNYGYT
TRBV5-6,ASSLSGYEQY
TRBV27,ASSLWAGNEQF
TRBV2,ASRMDRAVAGELF
TRBV30,AWSLPVPGLAGGSDGYEQY
TRBV19,ASSMAGRGNEQF
TRBV15,ATSRDGGTSGSNYNEQF
TRBV4-1,ASSQGPVGGPKEAF
TRBV11-3,ASSDGTANTGELF